What follows are 3 T cell receptor beta chains derived from one specimen sequenced in a study of cytomegalovirus exposure and HLA in healthy donors. Sequenced by immunoSEQ multiplex PCR; TCRdb stores in-frame clones only, minus some. This table has some 150,000 clones, about 86% appearing once. The sequencing sample was made of PBMCs. These receptor sequences come from a woman aged 18 to 35 in good health and CMV-seropositive.

The V call is TRBV7-8, the J call TRBJ1-5, with 7 bases fitting TRBD1. Trimming removed 3 bases from V and 7 bases from J; junction bases left unmatched: 3. The CDR3 totals 13 residues. From germline, CDR1 is SGHVS and CDR2 FQNEAQ. The CDR3 reads CASSFDRVQPQHF. The CDR3 DNA is TGTGCCAGCAGCTTTGACAGGGTCCAGCCCCAGCATTTT.

This clone was found once. V is TRBV28 and J is TRBJ2-7, with D possibly matching TRBD2 (7 bases). Germline V CDR1 and CDR2: MDHEN, SYDVKM. Trimming stripped 3 bases from V and 5 bases from J, with 14 bases between. The CDR3 totals 14 residues. In DNA form, the CDR3 reads TGTGCCAGCAGTTTGGGTGGGGGGGCCCACGAGCAGTACTTC. It yields the protein CASSLGGGAHEQYF.

The chain has TRBV28 and TRBJ2-5; possible D gene TRBD1, 6 bases. The J call may be wrong; the DNA end is better matched by TRBJ2-7. Germline assignment: CDR1 MDHEN and CDR2 SYDVKM. This CDR3 has 14 amino acids. The CDR3 DNA reads as TGTGCCAGCAGAACGGGGACACCAACCTACGAGCAGTACTTC. The encoded protein is CASRTGTPTYEQYF.